This T cell receptor beta chain is drawn from a study of blood T cell repertoires in COVID-19. Trimming pared 0 bases from V and 5 bases from J, leaving 12 bases between. This CDR3 region has 14 residues. Germline CDR1 and CDR2: SGHRS and YFSETQ. How the authors handled the data: By means of reference gene primer amplification, nucleated cell counts were estimated. Using immunoSEQ multiplex PCR, the repertoire was profiled, and TCRdb retains in-frame clones only, with some absent. V, J and clone size were drawn from that table, and D and trimming were deduced from the DNA. The sample contains roughly 160,000 clones, about 88% of which appear only once.

The chain carries TRBV5-1 and TRBJ2-7; a weak D match, TRBD2 (6 bases). The sequence was collected from a woman aged 80 or over with COVID-19, enrolled during active disease. Sequenced: peripheral blood. In nucleotides, the CDR3 is TGCGCCAGCAGCTTGGCCTCTAGCGCCCACGAGCAGTACTTC. This codes for CASSLASSAHEQYF.